The sequence of this TCR beta chain was determined in a study of beta chain features in type 1 diabetes. General study points: For patients, the naive, central memory and Treg TCRB repertoires appeared more alike than for healthy donors. In type 1 diabetes patients, VDJ junctions had fewer insertions; deletions at these junctions were more frequent.

A few counts support this clone. As yet, its antigen is unknown. Unmatched junction bases numbered 6, after V lost 4 bases and J lost 4 bases. Germline CDR1 is LNHNV and CDR2 is YYDKDF (reference sequence). The CDR3 loop spans 15 amino acids. Post-sort purity exceeded 98% for all sorted populations. The sequenced template was cDNA made from the entire isolated RNA. Approximately 3.6 million reads per sample on average were obtained from naive, central memory and regulatory T cell samples. Profiled with immunoSEQ multiplex PCR; TCRdb holds only in-frame clones, not every one. The sample has around 300,000 clones; 7.5% to 9.5% are singletons.

The TCR comes from a woman between 18 and 29 years old in good health. Sequences were obtained from central memory CD4+ T cells from blood. The V gene is TRBV15, the J gene TRBJ2-5, with 10 bases matching TRBD2. For the CDR3, the DNA is TGTGCCACCAGCATTGAAGCGGGGGGGCGAGAGACCCAGTACTTC. It translates to CATSIEAGGRETQYF.